These 11 T cell receptor beta chains share one sample of origin, sequenced in a study of CD8 T cells in Susac syndrome. An amount of RNA that ranged from 0.5 to 1 ug was reverse transcribed with random hexamers. TCRdb reprocessed the immunoSEQ multiplex PCR reads with MiXCR, giving one entry per CDR3 protein. The table has some 130,000 distinct CDR3 sequences, 95% seen once. Sequencing was carried out using CD8+ T cells from PBMCs. Receptors were obtained from a human donor with Susac syndrome.

This sequence joins TRBV9 and TRBJ2-7, with D possibly TRBD1 on 6 matching bases. Germline-derived CDR1 and CDR2 are SGDLS and YYNGEE. CDR3 size: 13 residues. V lost 4 bases, J lost 5 bases, and 13 bases lay in between. CDR3 region: CASSLRRGDEQYF. The DNA of the CDR3 is TGTGCCAGCAGCCTCCGCAGGGGCGACGAGCAGTACTTC.

Here the CDR3 DNA reads TGTGCCAGCAGTTTCTTTACTAGCGGGGAGTACGAGCAGTACTTC. Translated: CASSFFTSGEYEQYF. V is TRBV27 and J is TRBJ2-7; TRBD2 matches at 10 bases. The CDR3 covers 15 residues. CDR1 and CDR2 from the germline V gene are MNHEY and SMNVEV (reference sequence). Trimming removed 3 bases from V and 4 bases from J; junction bases left unmatched: 6.

CDR3 DNA sequence: TGCGCCAGCAGCTTGGAAGGGACAGGGGCCGGAAACACCATATATTTT. Translated: CASSLEGTGAGNTIYF. The V gene is TRBV5-1, the J gene TRBJ1-3; TRBD1 matches at 10 bases. V was pared by 0 bases and J by 4 bases, with 4 bases of the junction left unmatched. CDR3 length equals 16 residues. Per germline, CDR1 SGHRS and CDR2 YFSETQ.

V and J are TRBV27 and TRBJ1-1, with D possibly being TRBD1 (5 bases). Trimming took off 5 bases at V and 0 bases at J, with 10 bases between the two ends. There are 14 residues in the CDR3. CDR1 MNHEY and CDR2 SMNVEV come from the germline V gene (reference sequence). The CDR3 reads CASSATGLNTEAFF. The CDR3 DNA follows: TGTGCCAGCAGTGCCACAGGTTTGAACACTGAAGCTTTCTTT.

The chain is built from TRBV9 and TRBJ2-3; no clear D. The CDR3 runs 15 residues. The V and J ends lost 0 bases and 2 bases respectively, with 10 bases between them. Looked up from germline, CDR1 is SGDLS and CDR2 is YYNGEE. CDR3 sequence reads: CASSVGGTTTDTQYF. CDR3 DNA: TGTGCCAGCAGCGTAGGAGGCACAACCACAGATACGCAGTATTTT.

The V call is TRBV29-1, the J call TRBJ2-1, with 11 nucleotides matching TRBD2. Germline CDR1 and CDR2: SQVTM and ANQGSEA. Trimming cost V 6 bases and J 3 bases; bases outside gene matches: 10. The length of the CDR3 is 16 residues. CDR3 DNA: TGCAGCGTGGTAGCGGGAGGGCCGGGGGACTACAATGAGCAGTTCTTC. Translating it yields CSVVAGGPGDYNEQFF.

The chain is built from TRBV13 and TRBJ2-2; 7 bases line up with TRBD1. V shed 4 bases, J shed 0 bases, and the junction held 8 bases outside the gene matches. Looked up from germline, CDR1 is PRHDT and CDR2 is FYEKMQ (reference sequence). This CDR3 comprises 17 residues. The CDR3 is CASSSDRFGTNTGELFF. The CDR3 DNA reads as TGTGCCAGCAGCTCGGACAGGTTCGGGACGAACACCGGGGAGCTGTTTTTT.

This clonotype was detected only once. The chain recombines TRBV27 with TRBJ1-2, with 7 bases identical to TRBD1. Per germline, CDR1 MNHEY and CDR2 SMNVEV (reference sequence). The length of the CDR3 is 14 residues. Germline trimming cut 5 bases from V and 1 base from J; bases unmatched to any gene: 4. The CDR3 DNA reads TGTGCCAGCAGTCGGACAGGCGTTAACTATGGCTACACCTTC. Protein product: CASSRTGVNYGYTF.

V is TRBV7-9 and J is TRBJ2-1; 7 bases are shared with TRBD2. This CDR3 region has 18 residues. Germline values: CDR1 SEHNR, CDR2 FQNEAQ (reference sequence). Germline trimming cut 2 bases from V and 5 bases from J; bases unmatched to any gene: 15. The CDR3 DNA reads as TGTGCCAGCAGCTTATTAACGGTGGTGGCTAGCGGAAACAATGAGCAGTTCTTC. Its protein product is CASSLLTVVASGNNEQFF.

The chain uses TRBV24-1 and TRBJ2-2, with unresolved D. Germline V gene sequence: CDR1 KGHDR, CDR2 SFDVKD. The CDR3 has 14 residues. V lost 6 bases and J lost 3, with 10 bases in between. In nucleotides, the CDR3 is TGTGCCACCAGTTACGGCCGATACACCGGGGAGCTGTTTTTT. It encodes CATSYGRYTGELFF.

The chain employs TRBV7-3 and TRBJ2-2; 12 bases match TRBD1. J lost 6 bases, V lost 5 bases, and 4 bases had no gene match. The CDR3 runs to 15 residues. Germline CDR1 is SGHTA and CDR2 is FQGTGA. CDR3 sequence reads: CASSNWDRGPGELFF. The CDR3 DNA reads TGTGCCAGCAGCAACTGGGACAGGGGGCCCGGGGAGCTGTTTTTT.